Reported below is one T cell receptor (beta chain). Germline V lookup: CDR1 SGDLS, CDR2 YYNGEE. V gave up 0 bases and J gave up 2 bases; unmatched junction bases: 0. The CDR3 covers 15 residues. These data are taken from a study of OX40 agonist ivuxolimab in advanced cancers. Assay: immunoSEQ multiplex PCR; the TCRdb copy retains only in-frame clones and omits some. The sample holds about 80,000 clones, almost 85% seen once. The clonotype comes from an adult with an advanced solid tumor such as melanoma, head and neck, liver or kidney cancer. This specimen was CD4+ or CD8+ T cells sorted from blood, taken in a trial of the OX40 agonist ivuxolimab. The V call is TRBV9, the J call TRBJ2-1; 9 positions match TRBD2. DNA of the CDR3: TGTGCCAGCAGCGTAGGCGGGGGGGCCTACAATGAGCAGTTCTTC. It translates to CASSVGGGAYNEQFF. The entire variable domain, with the rest obtained from reference TRBV9 and TRBJ2-1, is as follows: DSGVTQTPKHLITATGQRVTLRCSPRSGDLSVYWYQQSLDQGLQFLIQYYNGEERAKGNILERFSAQQFPDLHSELNLSSLELGDSALYFCASSVGGGAYNEQFFGPGTRLTVL.